These T cell receptor beta chains were read from a single sample in a study of T cell changes during pregnancy in multiple sclerosis. Profiling relied on immunoSEQ multiplex PCR, and the TCRdb table lists in-frame clones only, not all of them. The profile covers some 94,000 clones, with roughly 90% appearing a single time and about 1.5% taken by the ten largest. The starting material was peripheral blood, obtained in the first trimester of pregnancy. These TCRs come from a female donor with multiple sclerosis, enrolled in a pregnancy study. Each CDR3 is given with its conserved first and last residue. A D gene is named only where the DNA matches it firmly. Clone size is given for some rows only: seen once, a few or many times, or a class if the clone is expanded.

size	J	V	D	CDR3	DNA
NA	TRBJ2-3	TRBV11-2	NA	CASSWGVGSDTQYF	TGTGCCAGCAGCTGGGGGGTGGGCTCGGATACGCAGTATTTT
NA	TRBJ2-5	TRBV6-1	TRBD2	CASSESDGRETQYF	TGTGCCAGCAGTGAATCTGACGGGAGGGAGACCCAGTACTTC
NA	TRBJ2-5	TRBV21-1	NA	CASTPTQGIGVQETQYF	TGTGCCAGCACCCCCACACAGGGAATCGGCGTCCAAGAGACCCAGTACTTC
NA	TRBJ1-1	TRBV4-2	NA	CASSQGPRGTVNTEAFF	TGTGCCAGCAGCCAAGGTCCACGGGGAACCGTGAACACTGAAGCTTTCTTT
NA	TRBJ2-2	TRBV4-3	NA	CASSQEIVGASTGELFF	TGCGCCAGCAGCCAAGAGATTGTGGGAGCGAGCACCGGGGAGCTGTTTTTT
once	TRBJ1-1	TRBV19	TRBD1	CASSILPGQGVTEAFF	TGTGCCAGTAGTATTCTACCGGGACAGGGTGTCACTGAAGCTTTCTTT
NA	TRBJ1-1	TRBV19	NA	CASSIKAASTEAFF	TGTGCCAGTAGTATAAAAGCGGCGAGCACTGAAGCTTTCTTT
NA	TRBJ1-4	TRBV6-1	TRBD1	CASRPDRGNNEKLFF	TGTGCCAGCAGACCTGACAGGGGAAATAATGAAAAACTGTTTTTT
NA	TRBJ1-2	TRBV18	TRBD1	CASSPVAGQGAIDYGYTF	TGTGCCAGCTCACCCGTTGCGGGGCAGGGGGCCATCGACTATGGCTACACCTTC
NA	TRBJ2-2	TRBV19	TRBD2	CASSPGTSGRAWNTGELFF	TGTGCCAGTAGTCCTGGGACTAGCGGGAGGGCCTGGAACACCGGGGAGCTGTTTTTT
NA	TRBJ1-2	TRBV27	NA	CASRRALGYGYTF	TGTGCCAGCAGGCGGGCCCTGGGGTATGGCTACACCTTC
NA	TRBJ2-7	TRBV7-9	TRBD1	CASSSLRTGGTYEQYF	TGTGCCAGCAGCTCCTTACGGACAGGGGGAACCTACGAGCAGTACTTC
NA	TRBJ2-1	TRBV27	NA	CASSRAVSSYNEQFF	TGTGCCAGCAGTCGCGCGGTTAGCTCCTACAATGAGCAGTTCTTC
NA	TRBJ1-2	TRBV5-6	NA	CASSPGTNGYTF	TGTGCCAGCAGCCCGGGAACTAATGGCTACACCTTC
NA	TRBJ2-3	TRBV27	NA	CASSLSRISTDTQYF	TGTGCCAGCAGTTTATCGCGGATCAGCACAGATACGCAGTATTTT
NA	TRBJ1-5	TRBV27	NA	CASSLSSGPYSNQPQHF	TGTGCCAGCAGTTTATCGTCAGGGCCTTATAGCAATCAGCCCCAGCATTTT
NA	TRBJ1-1	TRBV5-5	NA	CASSLERRDTEAFF	TGTGCCAGCAGCTTGGAACGGCGGGACACTGAAGCTTTCTTT
NA	TRBJ2-7	TRBV29-1	NA	CSVAPRGAVYEQYF	TGCAGCGTCGCTCCCCGGGGGGCGGTATACGAGCAGTACTTC
NA	TRBJ1-2	TRBV29-1	TRBD1	CSVTGLVGYTF	TGCAGCGTGACAGGGCTGGTCGGCTACACCTTC
NA	TRBJ2-1	TRBV10-1	NA	CASSNFANEQFF	TGCGCCAGCAGTAACTTTGCGAATGAGCAGTTCTTC
NA	TRBJ2-7	TRBV9	TRBD1	CASSKTGGRYEQYF	TGTGCCAGCAGCAAAACAGGGGGAAGGTACGAGCAGTACTTC
NA	TRBJ1-2	TRBV5-3	TRBD1	CARSYGRGLPNYGYTF	TGTGCCAGAAGCTATGGAAGGGGGCTTCCTAACTATGGCTACACCTTC
NA	TRBJ2-1	TRBV5-6	TRBD2	CASSSRLAGPSYNEQFF	TGTGCCAGCAGCTCCAGACTAGCGGGGCCCTCCTACAATGAGCAGTTCTTC
NA	TRBJ1-5	TRBV27	TRBD1	CASSPGQGREPQHF	TGTGCCAGCAGCCCGGGACAGGGGAGGGAACCCCAGCATTTT
once	TRBJ2-1	TRBV5-1	TRBD2	CASSLALGGVLYNEQFF	TGCGCCAGCAGCTTGGCGTTGGGGGGGGTCCTCTACAATGAGCAGTTCTTC
NA	TRBJ2-2	TRBV7-6	NA	CASRNRGAAYTGELFF	TGTGCCAGCAGAAATAGGGGCGCCGCCTACACCGGGGAGCTGTTTTTT
NA	TRBJ2-2	TRBV4-2	NA	CASSHPTGTGELFF	TGTGCCAGCAGCCATCCGACGGGCACCGGGGAGCTGTTTTTT
NA	TRBJ1-2	TRBV19	NA	CASSIVYRNYGYTF	TGTGCCAGTAGTATAGTCTACAGGAACTATGGCTACACCTTC
NA	TRBJ2-2	TRBV11-3	NA	CASSSSGQFTGELFF	TGTGCCAGCAGCTCCTCTGGCCAGTTCACCGGGGAGCTGTTTTTT
NA	TRBJ2-7	TRBV6-5	TRBD1	CASSLGTGLGREQYF	TGTGCCAGCAGCCTGGGGACAGGCTTGGGAAGGGAGCAGTACTTC
NA	TRBJ2-1	TRBV9	TRBD1	CASSSTGTGAYNEQFF	TGTGCCAGCAGCAGCACCGGGACAGGGGCCTACAATGAGCAGTTCTTC
NA	TRBJ2-1	TRBV7-3	NA	CASSSVSRGLINEQFF	TGTGCCAGCAGCTCCGTATCCCGGGGTCTTATTAATGAGCAGTTCTTC
NA	TRBJ2-5	TRBV7-8	NA	CASSLGTLSGQETQYF	TGTGCCAGCAGCTTAGGGACCCTTAGCGGTCAAGAGACCCAGTACTTC
NA	TRBJ2-1	TRBV7-6	NA	CASSLESGGMKEQFF	TGTGCCAGCAGCTTAGAATCTGGCGGGATGAAGGAGCAGTTCTTC
NA	TRBJ1-1	TRBV5-1	NA	CASSWGELNTEAFF	TGCGCCAGCAGCTGGGGGGAATTAAACACTGAAGCTTTCTTT
NA	TRBJ2-7	TRBV14	TRBD1	CASSRRTGSWYEQYF	TGTGCCAGCAGCCGCCGGACAGGGTCATGGTACGAGCAGTACTTC
NA	TRBJ1-1	TRBV7-7	NA	CASSRRGGPMNTEAFF	TGTGCCAGCAGTCGGAGGGGCGGGCCTATGAACACTGAAGCTTTCTTT
once	TRBJ1-3	TRBV30	TRBD1	CAWSVRQGATGNTIYF	TGTGCCTGGAGTGTACGTCAGGGGGCTACTGGAAACACCATATATTTT
NA	TRBJ1-1	TRBV5-1	TRBD1	CASSFRQGAEAFF	TGCGCCAGCAGCTTCAGACAGGGTGCTGAAGCTTTCTTT
NA	TRBJ2-1	TRBV13	TRBD1	CASSPTGTGYNEQFF	TGTGCCAGCAGCCCGACCGGGACAGGCTACAATGAGCAGTTCTTC
NA	TRBJ1-4	TRBV7-9	NA	CASSLPGTTNEKLFF	TGTGCCAGCAGCCTCCCCGGGACAACTAATGAAAAACTGTTTTTT
NA	TRBJ1-4	TRBV19	NA	CATEGANEKLFF	TGTGCCACAGAAGGGGCTAATGAAAAACTGTTTTTT
NA	TRBJ1-1	TRBV4-1	NA	CASSQDAVLGNTEAFF	TGCGCCAGCAGCCAAGATGCTGTCCTAGGGAACACTGAAGCTTTCTTT
NA	TRBJ1-1	TRBV6-5	NA	CASSTDTNMNTEAFF	TGTGCCAGCAGTACGGACACGAACATGAACACTGAAGCTTTCTTT
NA	TRBJ1-1	TRBV10-1	NA	CASSGPIEEGRNTEAFF	TGCGCCAGCAGTGGGCCGATAGAGGAAGGGAGGAACACTGAAGCTTTCTTT
NA	TRBJ2-5	TRBV25-1	NA	CASSVATFQETQYF	TGTGCCAGCAGTGTAGCGACCTTCCAAGAGACCCAGTACTTC
NA	TRBJ1-2	TRBV15	TRBD1	CATSLDRGPNYGYTF	TGTGCCACCAGCCTGGACAGGGGGCCTAACTATGGCTACACCTTC
NA	TRBJ2-5	TRBV5-4	NA	CASSRSWGQGQETQYF	TGTGCCAGCAGCCGCTCTTGGGGGCAGGGACAAGAGACCCAGTACTTC
NA	TRBJ2-7	TRBV5-4	NA	CASSLELASATYEQYF	TGTGCCAGCAGCTTGGAATTGGCTAGCGCTACCTACGAGCAGTACTTC
NA	TRBJ2-1	TRBV6-5	NA	CASKPHGNEQFF	TGTGCCAGCAAACCCCACGGGAATGAGCAGTTCTTC
NA	TRBJ2-4	TRBV19	NA	CASTQVALAKNIQYF	TGTGCCAGTACCCAGGTGGCCTTAGCCAAAAACATTCAGTACTTC
once	TRBJ2-5	TRBV5-5	TRBD2	CASSSGTSGETQYF	TGTGCCAGCAGCTCCGGGACTAGTGGAGAGACCCAGTACTTC
once	TRBJ2-5	TRBV7-2	TRBD2	CASSRGAQYF	TGTGCCAGCAGCCGGGGGGCCCAGTACTTC
once	TRBJ2-7	TRBV11-2	NA	CASSFFPGYSYEQYF	TGTGCCAGCAGCTTTTTCCCGGGGTACTCCTACGAGCAGTACTTC